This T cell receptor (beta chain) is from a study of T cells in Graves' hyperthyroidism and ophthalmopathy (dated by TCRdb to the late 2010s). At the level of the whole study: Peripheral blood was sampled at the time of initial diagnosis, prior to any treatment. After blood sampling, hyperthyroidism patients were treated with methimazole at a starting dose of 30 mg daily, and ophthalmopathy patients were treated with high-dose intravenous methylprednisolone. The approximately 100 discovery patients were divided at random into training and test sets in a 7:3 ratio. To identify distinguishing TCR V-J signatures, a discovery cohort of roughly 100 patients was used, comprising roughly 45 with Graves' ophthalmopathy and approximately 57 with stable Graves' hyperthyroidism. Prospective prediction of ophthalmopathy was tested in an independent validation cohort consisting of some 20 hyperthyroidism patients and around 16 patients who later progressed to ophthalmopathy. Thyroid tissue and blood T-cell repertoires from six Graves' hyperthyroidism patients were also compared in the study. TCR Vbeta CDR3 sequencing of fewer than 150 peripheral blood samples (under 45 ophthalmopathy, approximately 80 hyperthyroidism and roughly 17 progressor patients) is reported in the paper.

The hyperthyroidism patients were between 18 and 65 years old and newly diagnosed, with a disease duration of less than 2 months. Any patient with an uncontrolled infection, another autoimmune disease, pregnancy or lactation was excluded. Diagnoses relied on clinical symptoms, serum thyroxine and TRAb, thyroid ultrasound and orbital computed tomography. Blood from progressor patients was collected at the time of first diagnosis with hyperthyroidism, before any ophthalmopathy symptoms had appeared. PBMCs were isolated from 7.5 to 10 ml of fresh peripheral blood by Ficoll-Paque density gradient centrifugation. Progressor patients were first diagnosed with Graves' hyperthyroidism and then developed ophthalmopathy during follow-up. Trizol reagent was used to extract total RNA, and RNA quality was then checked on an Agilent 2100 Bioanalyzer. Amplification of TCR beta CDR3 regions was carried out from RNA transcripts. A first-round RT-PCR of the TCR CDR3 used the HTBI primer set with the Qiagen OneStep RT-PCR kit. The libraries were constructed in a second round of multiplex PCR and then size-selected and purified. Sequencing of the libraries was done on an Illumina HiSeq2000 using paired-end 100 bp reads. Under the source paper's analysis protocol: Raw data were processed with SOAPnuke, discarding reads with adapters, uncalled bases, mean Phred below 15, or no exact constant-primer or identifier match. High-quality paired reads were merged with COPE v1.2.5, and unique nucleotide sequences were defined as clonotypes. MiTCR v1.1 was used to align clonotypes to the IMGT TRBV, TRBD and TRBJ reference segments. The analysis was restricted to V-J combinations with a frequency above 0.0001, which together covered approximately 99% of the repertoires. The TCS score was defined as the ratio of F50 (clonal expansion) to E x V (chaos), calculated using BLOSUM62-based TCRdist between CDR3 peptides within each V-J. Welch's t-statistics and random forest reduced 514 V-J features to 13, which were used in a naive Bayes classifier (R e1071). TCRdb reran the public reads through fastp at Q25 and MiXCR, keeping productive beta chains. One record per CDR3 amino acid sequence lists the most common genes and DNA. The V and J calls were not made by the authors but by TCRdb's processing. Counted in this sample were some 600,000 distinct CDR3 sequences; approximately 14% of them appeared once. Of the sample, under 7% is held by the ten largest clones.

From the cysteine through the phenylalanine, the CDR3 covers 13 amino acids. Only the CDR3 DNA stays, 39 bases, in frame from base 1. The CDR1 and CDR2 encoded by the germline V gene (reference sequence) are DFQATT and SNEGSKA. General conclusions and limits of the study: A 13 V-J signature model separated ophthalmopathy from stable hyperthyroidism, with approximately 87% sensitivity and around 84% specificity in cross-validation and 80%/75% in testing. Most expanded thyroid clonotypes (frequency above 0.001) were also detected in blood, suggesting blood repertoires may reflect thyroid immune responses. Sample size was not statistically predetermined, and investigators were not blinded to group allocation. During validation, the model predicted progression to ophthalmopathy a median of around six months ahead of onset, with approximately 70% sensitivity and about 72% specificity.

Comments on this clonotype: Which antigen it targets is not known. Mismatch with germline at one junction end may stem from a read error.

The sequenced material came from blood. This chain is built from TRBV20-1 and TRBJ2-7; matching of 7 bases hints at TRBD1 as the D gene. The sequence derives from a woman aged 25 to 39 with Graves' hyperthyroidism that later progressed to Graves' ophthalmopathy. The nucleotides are TGCAGTGCCAGGGGGGAGAGCTCCTACGAGGAGTACTTC. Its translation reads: CSARGESSYEEYF.